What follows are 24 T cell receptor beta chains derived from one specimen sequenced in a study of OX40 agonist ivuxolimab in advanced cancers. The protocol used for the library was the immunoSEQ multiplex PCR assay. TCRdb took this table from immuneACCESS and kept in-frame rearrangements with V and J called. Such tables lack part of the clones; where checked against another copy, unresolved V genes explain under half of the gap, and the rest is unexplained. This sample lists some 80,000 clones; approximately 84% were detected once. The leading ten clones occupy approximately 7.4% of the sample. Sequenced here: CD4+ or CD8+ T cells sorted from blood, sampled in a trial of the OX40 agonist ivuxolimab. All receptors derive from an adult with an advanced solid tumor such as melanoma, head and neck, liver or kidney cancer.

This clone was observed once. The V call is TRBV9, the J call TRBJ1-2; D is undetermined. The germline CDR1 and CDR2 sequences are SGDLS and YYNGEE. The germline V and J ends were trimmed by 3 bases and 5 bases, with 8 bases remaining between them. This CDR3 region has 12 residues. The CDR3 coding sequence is TGTGCCAGCAGCGCCTCTGGGTATGGCTACACCTTC. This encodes CASSASGYGYTF.

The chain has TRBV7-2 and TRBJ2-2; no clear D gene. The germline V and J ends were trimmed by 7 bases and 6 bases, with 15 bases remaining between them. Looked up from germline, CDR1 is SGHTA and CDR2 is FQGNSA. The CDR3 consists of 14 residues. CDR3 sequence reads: CASTAPSSPGELFF. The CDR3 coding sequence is TGTGCCAGCACCGCACCGAGCTCTCCCGGGGAGCTGTTTTTT.

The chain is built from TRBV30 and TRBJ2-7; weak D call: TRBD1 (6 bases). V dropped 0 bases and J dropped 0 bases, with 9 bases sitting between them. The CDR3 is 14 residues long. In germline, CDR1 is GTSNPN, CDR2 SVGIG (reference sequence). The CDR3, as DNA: TGTGCCTGGAGTGTGAAAGGGGGCTCCTACGAGCAGTACTTC. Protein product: CAWSVKGGSYEQYF.

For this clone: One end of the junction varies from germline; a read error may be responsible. The CDR3 loop is CATSRAMSGGADF. The CDR3 bases are TGTGCCACCAGCAGAGCGATGAGCGGGGGAGCTGACTTC. This chain uses TRBV15 with TRBJ2-7; TRBD2 agrees at 8 bases. Germline-derived CDR1 and CDR2 are LNHNV and YYDKDF (reference sequence). The CDR3 runs to 13 residues. The complete variable domain, with remaining parts taken from reference TRBV15 and TRBJ2-7, reads DAMVIQNPRYQVTQFGKPVTLSCSQTLNHNVMYWYQQKSSQAPKLLFHYYDKDFNNEADTPDNFQSRRPNTSFCFLDIRSPGLGDTAMYLCATSRAMSGGADFGPGTRLTVT.

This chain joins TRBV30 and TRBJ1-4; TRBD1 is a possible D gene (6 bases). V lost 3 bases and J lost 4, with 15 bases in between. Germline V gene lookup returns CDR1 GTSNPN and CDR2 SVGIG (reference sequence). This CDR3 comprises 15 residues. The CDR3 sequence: CAWRQNGQFNEKLFF. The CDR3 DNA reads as TGTGCCTGGAGGCAAAATGGACAGTTTAATGAAAAACTGTTTTTT.

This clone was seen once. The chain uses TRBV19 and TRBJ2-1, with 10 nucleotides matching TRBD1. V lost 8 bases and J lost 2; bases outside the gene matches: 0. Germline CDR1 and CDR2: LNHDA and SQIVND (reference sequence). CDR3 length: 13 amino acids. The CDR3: CASGTGAYNEQFF. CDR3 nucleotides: TGTGCCAGTGGGACAGGGGCCTACAATGAGCAGTTCTTC.

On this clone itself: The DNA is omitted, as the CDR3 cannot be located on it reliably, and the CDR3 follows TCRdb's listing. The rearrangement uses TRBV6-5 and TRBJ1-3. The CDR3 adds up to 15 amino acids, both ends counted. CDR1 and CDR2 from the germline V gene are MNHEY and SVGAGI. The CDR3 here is CASSSSGGLRNTIYF.

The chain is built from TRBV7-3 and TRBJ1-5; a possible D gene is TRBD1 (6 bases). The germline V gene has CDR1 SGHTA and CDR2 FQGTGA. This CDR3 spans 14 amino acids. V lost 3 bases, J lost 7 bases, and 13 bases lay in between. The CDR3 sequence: CASSLNGGQQPQHF. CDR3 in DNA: TGTGCCAGCAGCTTGAATGGGGGGCAACAGCCCCAGCATTTT.

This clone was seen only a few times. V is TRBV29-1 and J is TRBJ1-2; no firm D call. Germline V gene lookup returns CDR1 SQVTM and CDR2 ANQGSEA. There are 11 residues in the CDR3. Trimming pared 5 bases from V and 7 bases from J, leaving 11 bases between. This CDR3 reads CSVRWAGGYTF. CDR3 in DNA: TGCAGCGTTCGATGGGCGGGTGGCTACACCTTC.

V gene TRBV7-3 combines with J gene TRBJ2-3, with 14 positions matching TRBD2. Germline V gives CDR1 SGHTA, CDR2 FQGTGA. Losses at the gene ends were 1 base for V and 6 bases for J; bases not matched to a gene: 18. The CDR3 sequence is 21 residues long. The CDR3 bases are TGTGCCAGCAGCTTAAAAGGGAGGACCTTGGGGACTAGCGGGAGTCGGGATACGCAGTATTTT. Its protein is CASSLKGRTLGTSGSRDTQYF.

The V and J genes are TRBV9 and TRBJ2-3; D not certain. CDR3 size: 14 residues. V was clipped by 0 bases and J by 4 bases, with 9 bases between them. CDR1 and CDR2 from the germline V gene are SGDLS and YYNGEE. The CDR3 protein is CASSVGRDADTQYF. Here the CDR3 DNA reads TGTGCCAGCAGCGTAGGAAGGGATGCAGATACGCAGTATTTT.

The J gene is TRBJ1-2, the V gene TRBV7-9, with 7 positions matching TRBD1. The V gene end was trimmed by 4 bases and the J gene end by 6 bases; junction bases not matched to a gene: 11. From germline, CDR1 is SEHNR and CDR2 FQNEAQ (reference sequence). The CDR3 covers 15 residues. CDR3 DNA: TGTGCCAGCAGCTCCTCCGACAGGGAGCATCATGGCTACACCTTC. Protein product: CASSSSDREHHGYTF.

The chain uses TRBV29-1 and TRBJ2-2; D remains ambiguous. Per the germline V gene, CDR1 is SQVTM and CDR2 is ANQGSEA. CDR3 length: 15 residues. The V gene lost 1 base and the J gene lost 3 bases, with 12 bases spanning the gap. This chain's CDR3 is CSVEACGRYTGELFF. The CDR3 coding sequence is TGCAGCGTTGAAGCCTGCGGTAGGTACACCGGGGAGCTGTTTTTT.

The CDR3 loop is CASSALGTDTQYF. Here the CDR3 DNA reads TGTGCCAGCAGCGCCCTGGGCACAGATACGCAGTATTTT. The rearrangement joins TRBV14 to TRBJ2-3; D is unresolved. The CDR3 covers 13 residues. The V gene's germline CDR1 is SGHDN and CDR2 FVKESK. V was cut by 5 bases and J by 1 base, with 7 bases left in between.

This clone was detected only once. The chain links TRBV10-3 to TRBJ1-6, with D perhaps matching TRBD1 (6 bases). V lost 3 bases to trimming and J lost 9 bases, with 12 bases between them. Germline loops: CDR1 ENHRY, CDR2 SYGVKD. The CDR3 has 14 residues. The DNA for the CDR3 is TGTGCCATCAGTGAAAACAGGGAGGCTTCACCCCTCCACTTT. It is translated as CAISENREASPLHF.

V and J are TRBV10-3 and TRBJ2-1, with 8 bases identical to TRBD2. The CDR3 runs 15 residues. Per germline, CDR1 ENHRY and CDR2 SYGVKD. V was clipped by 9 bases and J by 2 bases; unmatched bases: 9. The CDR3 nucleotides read TGTGCCATAGACACCACGGGGGGGCCCTACAATGAGCAGTTCTTC. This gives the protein CAIDTTGGPYNEQFF.

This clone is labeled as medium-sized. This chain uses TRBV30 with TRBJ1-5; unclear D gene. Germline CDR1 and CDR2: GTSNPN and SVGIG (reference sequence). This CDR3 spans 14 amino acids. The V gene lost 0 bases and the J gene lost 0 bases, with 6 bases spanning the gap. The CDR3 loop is CAWSVQTSNQPQHF. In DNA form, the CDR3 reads TGTGCCTGGAGTGTACAGACTAGCAATCAGCCCCAGCATTTT.

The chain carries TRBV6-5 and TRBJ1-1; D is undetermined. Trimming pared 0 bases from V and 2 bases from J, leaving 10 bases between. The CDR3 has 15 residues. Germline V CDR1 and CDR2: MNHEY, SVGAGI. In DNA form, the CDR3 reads TGTGCCAGCAGTTACTCGGTCGACGGAAACACTGAAGCTTTCTTT. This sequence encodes CASSYSVDGNTEAFF.

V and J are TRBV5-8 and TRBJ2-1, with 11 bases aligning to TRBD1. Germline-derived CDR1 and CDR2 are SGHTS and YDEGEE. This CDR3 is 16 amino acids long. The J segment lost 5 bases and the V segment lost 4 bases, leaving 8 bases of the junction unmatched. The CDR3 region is CASSHPGTGGNNEQFF. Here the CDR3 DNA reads TGTGCCAGCAGCCACCCCGGGACAGGGGGGAACAATGAGCAGTTCTTC.

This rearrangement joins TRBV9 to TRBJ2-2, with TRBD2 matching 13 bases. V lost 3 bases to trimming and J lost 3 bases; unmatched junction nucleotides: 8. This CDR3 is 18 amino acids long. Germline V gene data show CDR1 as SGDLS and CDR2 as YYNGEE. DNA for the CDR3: TGTGCCAGCAGCGCACGGACCGGACTAGCGGGGGACACCGGGGAGCTGTTTTTT. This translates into CASSARTGLAGDTGELFF.

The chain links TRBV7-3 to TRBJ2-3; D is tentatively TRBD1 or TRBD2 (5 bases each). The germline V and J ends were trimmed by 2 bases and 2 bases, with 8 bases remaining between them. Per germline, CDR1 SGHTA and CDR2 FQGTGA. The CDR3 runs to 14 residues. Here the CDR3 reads CASSLGGPTDTQYF. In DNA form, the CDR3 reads TGTGCCAGCAGCTTAGGGGGACCCACAGATACGCAGTATTTT. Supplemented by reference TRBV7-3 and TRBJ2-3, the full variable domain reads GAGVSQTPSNKVTEKGKYVELRCDPISGHTALYWYRQSLGQGPEFLIYFQGTGAADDSGLPNDRFFAVRPEGSVSTLKIQRTERGDSAVYLCASSLGGPTDTQYFGPGTRLTVL.

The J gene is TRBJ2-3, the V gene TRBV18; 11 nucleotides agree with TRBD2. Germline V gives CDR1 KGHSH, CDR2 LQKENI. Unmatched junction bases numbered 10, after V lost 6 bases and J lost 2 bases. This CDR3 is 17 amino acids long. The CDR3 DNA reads TGTGCCAGCTCGGGATACGGGACTAGCGGACCCACAGATACGCAGTATTTT. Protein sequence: CASSGYGTSGPTDTQYF.

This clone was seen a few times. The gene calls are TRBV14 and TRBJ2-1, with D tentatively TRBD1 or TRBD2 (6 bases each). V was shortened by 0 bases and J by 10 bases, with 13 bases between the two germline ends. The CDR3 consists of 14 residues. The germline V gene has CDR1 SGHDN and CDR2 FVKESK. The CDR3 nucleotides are TGTGCCAGCAGCCAAGATTGGGGGGCGGGGGAGCAGTTCTTC. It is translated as CASSQDWGAGEQFF.

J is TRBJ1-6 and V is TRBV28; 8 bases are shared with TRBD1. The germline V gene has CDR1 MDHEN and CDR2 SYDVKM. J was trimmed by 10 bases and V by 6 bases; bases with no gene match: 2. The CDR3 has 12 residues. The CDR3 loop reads CASRQGGSPLHF. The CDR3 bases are TGTGCCAGCAGACAGGGGGGATCACCCCTCCACTTT.